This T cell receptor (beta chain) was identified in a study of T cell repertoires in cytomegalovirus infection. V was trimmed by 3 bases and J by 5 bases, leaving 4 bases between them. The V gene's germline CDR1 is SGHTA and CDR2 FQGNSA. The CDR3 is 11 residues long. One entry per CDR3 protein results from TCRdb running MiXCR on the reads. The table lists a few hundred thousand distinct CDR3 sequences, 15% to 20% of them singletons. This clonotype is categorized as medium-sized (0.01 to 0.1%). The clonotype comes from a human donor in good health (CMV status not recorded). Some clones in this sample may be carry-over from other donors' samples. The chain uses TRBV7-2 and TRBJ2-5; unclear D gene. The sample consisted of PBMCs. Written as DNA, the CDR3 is TGTGCCAGCAGCTTTTGGGAGACCCAGTACTTC. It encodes CASSFWETQYF. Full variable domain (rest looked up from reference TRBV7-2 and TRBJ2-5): GAGVSQSPSNKVTEKGKDVELRCDPISGHTALYWYRQSLGQGLEFLIYFQGNSAPDKSGLPSDRFSAERTGGSVSTLTIQRTQQEDSAVYLCASSFWETQYFGPGTRLLVL.